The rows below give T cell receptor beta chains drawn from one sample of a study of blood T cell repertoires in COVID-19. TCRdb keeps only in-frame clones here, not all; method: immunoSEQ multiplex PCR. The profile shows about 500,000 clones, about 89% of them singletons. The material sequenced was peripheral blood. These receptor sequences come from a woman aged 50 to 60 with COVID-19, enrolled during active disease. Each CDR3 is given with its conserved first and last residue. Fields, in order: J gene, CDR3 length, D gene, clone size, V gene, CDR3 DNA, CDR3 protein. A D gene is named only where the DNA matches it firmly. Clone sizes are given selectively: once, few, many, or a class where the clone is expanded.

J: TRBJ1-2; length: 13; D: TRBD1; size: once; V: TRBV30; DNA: TGTGCCTGGAGTGTACGACAGGGGGGAGGCTACACCTTC; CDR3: CAWSVRQGGGYTF
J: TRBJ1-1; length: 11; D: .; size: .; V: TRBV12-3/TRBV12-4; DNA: TGTGCCAGCAGCCTGACAGACCAGGCTTTCTTT; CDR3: CASSLTDQAFF
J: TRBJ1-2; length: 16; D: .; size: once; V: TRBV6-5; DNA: TGTGCCAGCAGTTTAGTGGGGGGGGCGACTAACTATGGCTACACCTTC; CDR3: CASSLVGGATNYGYTF
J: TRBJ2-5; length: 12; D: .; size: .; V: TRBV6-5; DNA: TGTGCCAGCAAGGGGGTGGGGGAGACCCAGTACTTC; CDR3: CASKGVGETQYF
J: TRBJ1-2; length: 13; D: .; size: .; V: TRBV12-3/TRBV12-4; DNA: TGTGCCAGCAGTCACGACAGGTCCTATGGCTACACCTTC; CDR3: CASSHDRSYGYTF
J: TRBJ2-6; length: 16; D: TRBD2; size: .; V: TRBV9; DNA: TGTGCCAGCAGCCCCCAGGCGGGGGGCGGGGCCAACGTCCTGACTTTC; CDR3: CASSPQAGGGANVLTF
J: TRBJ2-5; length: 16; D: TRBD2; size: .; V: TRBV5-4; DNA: TGTGCCAGCAGACGGACTAGCGGGGCGGAACAAGAGACCCAGTACTTC; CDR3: CASRRTSGAEQETQYF
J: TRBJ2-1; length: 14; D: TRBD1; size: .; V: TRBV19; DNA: TGTGCCAGTAGCTGGACAGGGACCTACAATGAGCAGTTCTTC; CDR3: CASSWTGTYNEQFF
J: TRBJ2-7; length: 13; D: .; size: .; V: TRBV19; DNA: TGTGCCAGTAGTATTGACAGATTCTACGAGCAGTACTTC; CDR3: CASSIDRFYEQYF
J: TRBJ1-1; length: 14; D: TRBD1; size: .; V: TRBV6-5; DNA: TGTGCCAGCAGTCTAGGGGGCATGAACACTGAAGCTTTCTTT; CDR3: CASSLGGMNTEAFF
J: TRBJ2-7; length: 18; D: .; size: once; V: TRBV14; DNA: TGTGCCAGCAGCCAAGCCCCGTTGAGGGCCGGCATTTGGAGCGAGCAGTACTTC; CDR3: CASSQAPLRAGIWSEQYF
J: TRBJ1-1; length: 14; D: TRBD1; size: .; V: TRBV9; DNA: TGTGCCAGCAGCGTGGGGACAGTTGACACTGAAGCTTTCTTT; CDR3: CASSVGTVDTEAFF
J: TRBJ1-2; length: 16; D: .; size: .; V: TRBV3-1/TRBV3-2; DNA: TGTGCCAGCAGCCAAGAGCCCAGGGTATTAGATTATGGCTACACCTTC; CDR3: CASSQEPRVLDYGYTF
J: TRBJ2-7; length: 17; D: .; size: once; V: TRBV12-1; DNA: TGTGCCAGCAGCCCCCCTAGCGGGGGTGACTACGGAGGCGAGCAGTACTTC; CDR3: CASSPPSGGDYGGEQYF
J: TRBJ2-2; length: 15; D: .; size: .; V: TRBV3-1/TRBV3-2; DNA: TGTGCCAGCAGCCAAGTCAAGGGAGACACCGGGGAGCTGTTTTTT; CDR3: CASSQVKGDTGELFF
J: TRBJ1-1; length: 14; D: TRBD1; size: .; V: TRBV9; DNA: TGTGCCAGCAGCCCCCCGGGACAGGGCGCTGAAGCTTTCTTT; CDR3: CASSPPGQGAEAFF
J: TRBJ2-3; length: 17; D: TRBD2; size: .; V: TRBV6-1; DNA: TGTGCCAGCAGGGAACCCTGGACTAGCGATGGCACAGATACGCAGTATTTT; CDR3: CASREPWTSDGTDTQYF
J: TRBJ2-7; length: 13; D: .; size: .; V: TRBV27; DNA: TGTGCCAGCAGTTCTACAGGGTTGGACGAGCAGTACTTC; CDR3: CASSSTGLDEQYF
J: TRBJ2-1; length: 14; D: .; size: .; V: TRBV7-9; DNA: TGTGCCAGCAGCTGGCAGGGGACCTACAATGAGCAGTTCTTC; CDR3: CASSWQGTYNEQFF
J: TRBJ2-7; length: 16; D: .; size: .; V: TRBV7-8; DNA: TGTGCCAGCAGTCAGGGGGGAGCGGGCACCGCCTACGAGCAGTACTTC; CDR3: CASSQGGAGTAYEQYF
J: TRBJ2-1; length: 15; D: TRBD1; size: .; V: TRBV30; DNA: TGTGCCTGGGGCCGAGGGACAGGGTCGTCCGATGAGCAGTTCTTC; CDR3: CAWGRGTGSSDEQFF
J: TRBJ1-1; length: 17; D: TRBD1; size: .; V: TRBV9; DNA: TGTGCCAGCAGCCGGGGACAGGGTACCCTAGGGGGCACTGAAGCTTTCTTT; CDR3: CASSRGQGTLGGTEAFF
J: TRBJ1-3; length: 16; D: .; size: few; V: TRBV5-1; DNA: TGCGCCAGCAGCTTCTCCGGGGGAGGGTTTGGAAACACCATATATTTT; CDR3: CASSFSGGGFGNTIYF
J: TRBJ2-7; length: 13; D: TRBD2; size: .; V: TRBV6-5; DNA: TGTGCCAGCAGTCCGGGGGGGAAAAACGAGCAGTACTTC; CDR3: CASSPGGKNEQYF
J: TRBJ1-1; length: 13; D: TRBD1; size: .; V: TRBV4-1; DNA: TGCGCCAGCAGCCAATGGGCACAGGGGCCATGGAACTTT; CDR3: CASSQWAQGPWNF
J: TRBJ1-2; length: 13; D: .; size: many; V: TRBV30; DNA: TGTGCCTGGAGATGGGACACCTACTATGGCTACACCTTC; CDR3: CAWRWDTYYGYTF
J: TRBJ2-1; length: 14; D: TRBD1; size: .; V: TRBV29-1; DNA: TGCAGCGTTGAACACGGGACAGGGTACAATGAGCAGTTCTTC; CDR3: CSVEHGTGYNEQFF
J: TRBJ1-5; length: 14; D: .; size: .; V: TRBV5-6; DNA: TGTGCCAGCAGCATTACAGGGAGCCCTCAGCCCCAGCATTTT; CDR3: CASSITGSPQPQHF
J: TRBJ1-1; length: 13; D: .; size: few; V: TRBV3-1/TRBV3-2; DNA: TGTGCCAGCAGCCAAGGCGGCTCCGGTGAAGCTTTCTTT; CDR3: CASSQGGSGEAFF
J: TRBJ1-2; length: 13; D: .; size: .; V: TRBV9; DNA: TGTGCCAGCAGCGCCGGACTTAACTATGGCTACACCTTC; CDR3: CASSAGLNYGYTF
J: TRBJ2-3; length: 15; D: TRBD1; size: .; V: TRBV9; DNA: TGTGCCAGCAGCGATCAGAGGACAGGGCTGGATACGCAGTATTTT; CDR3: CASSDQRTGLDTQYF
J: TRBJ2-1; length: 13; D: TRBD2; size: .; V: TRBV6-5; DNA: TGTGCCAGCAGTTACGCCCCTAGCGGGGAGCAGTTCTTC; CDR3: CASSYAPSGEQFF
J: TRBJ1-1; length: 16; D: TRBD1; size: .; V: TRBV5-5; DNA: TGTGCCAGCAGCCCGAGGACAGGGGTAATAAACACTGAAGCTTTCTTT; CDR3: CASSPRTGVINTEAFF
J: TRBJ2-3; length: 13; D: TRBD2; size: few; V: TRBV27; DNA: TGTGCCAGCCCCCCAGCGGGGTGTGATACGCAGTATTTT; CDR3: CASPPAGCDTQYF
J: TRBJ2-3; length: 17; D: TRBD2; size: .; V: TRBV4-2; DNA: TGTGCCAGCAGCCAAGTGGGAGCGGGGGGGCTGGCAGATACGCAGTATTTT; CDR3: CASSQVGAGGLADTQYF
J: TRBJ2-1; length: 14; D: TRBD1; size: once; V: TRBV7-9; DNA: TGTGCCAGCGGATTAGGGGGCCTGTGGGTTGAGCAGTTCTTC; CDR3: CASGLGGLWVEQFF
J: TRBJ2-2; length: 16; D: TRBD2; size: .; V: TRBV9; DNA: TGTGCCAGCAGCGTAGTCGGGGGGAGGAACACCGGGGAGCTGTTTTTT; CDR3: CASSVVGGRNTGELFF